A single sample is the source of the 25 T cell receptor beta chains below, sequenced in a study of shared clonotypes between healthy human individuals. Clones were read by immunoSEQ multiplex PCR, and TCRdb kept only the in-frame ones, dropping some. This table has hundreds of thousands of clones, approximately 95% appearing once. Naive CD8 cells lacked CD45RO and underwent positive selection for CCR7, leaving out terminally differentiated effector memory CD45RA+ cells. The sequencing sample was made of naive CD8+ T cells sorted from blood. These receptors originate from a woman aged 25 to 39 in good health.

V is TRBV7-8 and J is TRBJ2-7, with 7 bases matching TRBD1. The germline V gene has CDR1 SGHVS and CDR2 FQNEAQ. This CDR3 spans 16 amino acids. J was trimmed by 2 bases and V by 7 bases; bases with no gene match: 14. CDR3 DNA sequence: TGTGCCAGCACCCAGGAGCTGGGACAGACGACCTACGAGCAGTACTTC. It is translated as CASTQELGQTTYEQYF.

The chain uses TRBV11-2 and TRBJ2-3; 9 positions match TRBD2. This CDR3 is 16 amino acids long. Germline V gives CDR1 SGHAT, CDR2 FQNNGV. The trim removed 6 bases at V and 4 bases at J, leaving 11 bases unmatched. The CDR3 bases are TGTGCCAGCAGAATAATTTGGCGGGAGGGTTCAGATACGCAGTATTTT. Residues: CASRIIWREGSDTQYF.

CDR3 coding DNA: TGTGCCAGCACCGAAACACCGAGCTCCTACGAGCAGTACTTC. It translates to CASTETPSSYEQYF. V and J are TRBV6-1 and TRBJ2-7, with D unresolved. Trimming removed 7 bases at V and 0 bases at J, with 13 bases between. Germline V CDR1 and CDR2: MNHNS, SASEGT. The CDR3 is made up of 14 amino acids.

The chain links TRBV5-6 to TRBJ2-2; D perhaps matches TRBD2 (5 bases). Germline V gives CDR1 SGHDT, CDR2 YYEEEE. This CDR3 has 16 residues. V was clipped by 0 bases and J by 0 bases, with 9 bases between them. The CDR3 here is CASSLAGFANTGELFF. The CDR3 DNA is TGTGCCAGCAGCTTGGCGGGGTTCGCGAACACCGGGGAGCTGTTTTTT. Using reference TRBV5-6 and TRBJ2-2 for the parts outside the CDR3, the full variable domain is DAGVTQSPTHLIKTRGQQVTLRCSPKSGHDTVSWYQQALGQGPQFIFQYYEEEERQRGNFPDRFSGHQFPNYSSELNVNALLLGDSALYLCASSLAGFANTGELFFGEGSRLTVL.

The CDR3 loop reads CASSQLIGRTGLNQPQHF. Here the CDR3 DNA reads TGCGCCAGCAGCCAATTAATAGGTAGGACAGGGCTCAATCAGCCCCAGCATTTT. V usage is TRBV4-1 and J usage is TRBJ1-5, with 8 positions matching TRBD1. J was trimmed by 3 bases and V by 2 bases; bases with no gene match: 12. The CDR3 covers 18 residues. Germline V gives CDR1 MGHRA, CDR2 YSYEKL.

This sequence joins TRBV27 and TRBJ1-4; TRBD1 aligns across 8 bases. V trimming: 5 bases; J trimming: 7 bases; junction bases outside the gene matches: 18. The CDR3 loop spans 18 amino acids. Germline CDR1 MNHEY, CDR2 SMNVEV (reference sequence). The CDR3 DNA reads as TGTGCCAGCAGTGGCGGGCGGAATCTGGACAGGGCGGGTGAAAAACTGTTTTTT. Its translation: CASSGGRNLDRAGEKLFF.

The genes are TRBV2 and TRBJ1-6; no clear D. V was pared by 1 base and J by 6 bases, with 16 bases between. The CDR3 length is 17 residues. The germline CDR1 and CDR2 sequences are SNHLY and FYNNEI. The CDR3 bases are TGTGCCAGCAGTGAAGAGGCAGCGTTGGTGGTTAATTCACCCCTCCACTTT. It translates to CASSEEAALVVNSPLHF.

The V gene is TRBV9, the J gene TRBJ2-1, with D perhaps TRBD1 or TRBD2 (6 bases each). This CDR3 comprises 14 residues. Germline V gives CDR1 SGDLS, CDR2 YYNGEE. V gave up 4 bases and J gave up 9 bases, with 17 bases separating them. This chain's CDR3 is CASSPFPGASEQFF. For the CDR3, the DNA is TGTGCCAGCAGCCCTTTTCCGGGGGCGAGTGAGCAGTTCTTC.

The chain joins TRBV4-1 to TRBJ2-7; 9 nucleotides agree with TRBD2. Germline loops: CDR1 MGHRA, CDR2 YSYEKL. V dropped 2 bases and J dropped 4; count of bases not matched to a gene: 6. CDR3 size: 15 residues. In nucleotides, the CDR3 is TGCGCCAGCAGCCAAAGGGCTAGCGGGATGTACGAGCAGTACTTC. Translating it yields CASSQRASGMYEQYF.

The J gene is TRBJ1-1, the V gene TRBV19; D is perhaps TRBD1 (5 bases). This CDR3 is built from 16 residues. Trimming took off 7 bases at V and 0 bases at J, with 18 bases between the two ends. CDR1 is LNHDA and CDR2 is SQIVND in the germline V gene (reference sequence). CDR3 DNA sequence: TGTGCCAGTAAGGGGAGGGAGGCCAAAATGAACACTGAAGCTTTCTTT. It specifies CASKGREAKMNTEAFF.

This chain uses TRBV7-9 with TRBJ1-3; D is uncertain. This CDR3 is 12 amino acids long. Trimming left V 7 bases short and J 7 bases short, with 11 bases between. CDR1 and CDR2 (germline): SEHNR, FQNEAQ (reference sequence). The CDR3 is CASTYTENTIYF. The CDR3 DNA reads as TGTGCCAGCACGTACACCGAGAACACCATATATTTT.

This clone was observed once. The rearrangement links TRBV5-6 to TRBJ1-2; the match to TRBD1 covers 7 bases. The CDR3 runs 12 residues. Germline-derived CDR1 and CDR2 are SGHDT and YYEEEE. Losses at the gene ends were 0 bases for V and 7 bases for J; bases not matched to a gene: 0. This CDR3 is CASSLAGGGYTF. Written as DNA, the CDR3 is TGTGCCAGCAGCTTGGCAGGGGGTGGCTACACCTTC.

The rearrangement uses TRBV6-1 and TRBJ2-3; no clear D gene. The germline V and J ends were trimmed by 4 bases and 4 bases, with 6 bases remaining between them. The germline V gene encodes CDR1 MNHNS and CDR2 SASEGT. The CDR3 sequence is 12 residues long. This CDR3 reads CASSAIADTQYF. The CDR3 bases are TGTGCCAGCAGTGCGATTGCAGATACGCAGTATTTT.

This chain uses TRBV4-2 with TRBJ1-1; 8 bases match TRBD1. The V gene's germline CDR1 is LGHNA and CDR2 YNFKEQ. This CDR3 has 14 amino acids. Trimming at V came to 7 bases and at J to 1 base, leaving 5 bases not matched to a gene. Written as DNA, the CDR3 is TGTGCCAGCAAATGGACAGGGACGAACACTGAAGCTTTCTTT. It codes for CASKWTGTNTEAFF.

V usage is TRBV28 and J usage is TRBJ2-1; D is possibly TRBD2 (6 bases). This CDR3 region has 16 residues. CDR1 is MDHEN and CDR2 is SYDVKM in the germline V gene. The germline V and J ends were trimmed by 2 bases and 2 bases, with 13 bases remaining between them. The CDR3 DNA reads as TGTGCCAGCAGTTTACTGGCGGGGAAACCCTACAATGAGCAGTTCTTC. Translating it yields CASSLLAGKPYNEQFF.

The V call is TRBV6-1, the J call TRBJ2-7; D unresolved. Trimming cost V 7 bases and J 3 bases, with 10 bases left between them. This CDR3 has 12 residues. The germline V gene has CDR1 MNHNS and CDR2 SASEGT. The CDR3 region is CASIDSHYEQYF. As DNA, the CDR3 is TGTGCCAGCATTGACTCCCACTACGAGCAGTACTTC.

The V and J genes are TRBV2 and TRBJ2-7, with no clear D. V was pared by 1 base and J by 0 bases, with 10 bases between. CDR1 SNHLY and CDR2 FYNNEI come from the germline V gene. The CDR3 is 15 amino acids. CDR3 nucleotides: TGTGCCAGCAGTGAAGGTTCTGCGGACTCCTACGAGCAGTACTTC. This sequence encodes CASSEGSADSYEQYF.

The chain has TRBV5-4 and TRBJ2-3; D not resolved. CDR1 is SGHNT and CDR2 is YYREEE in the germline V gene (reference sequence). The V end lost 4 bases, the J end lost 3 bases, and 15 bases lay between the germline ends. This CDR3 has 15 residues. For the CDR3, the DNA is TGTGCCAGCAGCGTCCAGGTGATAGAAACAGATACGCAGTATTTT. Translated, it gives CASSVQVIETDTQYF.

J is TRBJ1-2 and V is TRBV28; no reliable D call. Germline V gene lookup returns CDR1 MDHEN and CDR2 SYDVKM. Trimming shortened V by 7 bases and J by 8 bases, and 11 bases separated the two germline ends. The CDR3 loop spans 11 amino acids. DNA of the CDR3: TGTGCCAGCACCTATGGTTTGGGCTACACCTTC. Translation: CASTYGLGYTF.

With regard to this clone: The sample contains more than one DNA sequence encoding this CDR3. This chain uses TRBV28 with TRBJ1-2, with D tentatively TRBD1 (5 bases). CDR1 and CDR2 from the germline V gene are MDHEN and SYDVKM. The CDR3 is made up of 14 amino acids. Trimming removed 6 bases from V and 3 bases from J, with 14 bases in between. The CDR3 coding sequence is TGTGCCAGCAGCCCTACGGGGGGAGACTATGGCTACACCTTC. Residues: CASSPTGGDYGYTF.

This clone appeared a single time. The rearrangement links TRBV19 to TRBJ1-1, with D possibly being TRBD1 (5 bases). The germline V and J ends were trimmed by 3 bases and 7 bases, with 18 bases remaining between them. Germline CDR1 and CDR2: LNHDA and SQIVND (reference sequence). The CDR3 length is 15 residues. CDR3 sequence reads: CASSISVAGQGEAFF. The CDR3 DNA sequence: TGTGCCAGTAGTATTTCGGTTGCCGGGCAGGGTGAAGCTTTCTTT.

CDR3 protein: CASSKGRGGGISPYEQYF. DNA of the CDR3: TGTGCCAGCAGCAAAGGTAGGGGTGGGGGCATAAGTCCCTACGAGCAGTACTTC. This chain links TRBV21-1 with TRBJ2-7; the table's TRBD1 call for D was not verified on the DNA. TRBV21-1 is a known pseudogene. The CDR3 is 18 amino acids.

V and J are TRBV7-8 and TRBJ2-2, with TRBD2 identical over 11 bases. CDR1 SGHVS and CDR2 FQNEAQ come from the germline V gene. CDR3 size: 18 residues. Trimming removed 4 bases from V and 9 bases from J; junction bases left unmatched: 16. The CDR3 is CASSSSIAGGPGDRELFF. The DNA of the CDR3 is TGTGCCAGCAGCTCATCAATAGCGGGAGGGCCTGGTGACCGGGAGCTGTTTTTT.

This chain links TRBV2 with TRBJ1-1; D not resolved. Germline lookup yields CDR1 SNHLY and CDR2 FYNNEI. V lost 3 bases and J lost 4, with 12 bases in between. CDR3 length equals 14 residues. CDR3 loop: CASSEVRELTEAFF. The CDR3 nucleotides are TGTGCCAGCAGTGAGGTTAGGGAACTCACTGAAGCTTTCTTT.

This clone was picked up one time. The chain joins TRBV5-4 to TRBJ1-5; 9 positions match TRBD1. V shed 5 bases and J 3 bases; nucleotides not matched to a gene: 6. There are 15 residues in the CDR3. The germline CDR1 and CDR2 sequences are SGHNT and YYREEE (reference sequence). For the CDR3, the DNA is TGTGCCAGCAGTCAAACAGGGGGCGACAATCAGCCCCAGCATTTT. Amino acids: CASSQTGGDNQPQHF.